These 5 T cell receptor beta chains were all obtained from the same sample, sequenced in a study of blood T cell repertoires in COVID-19. The protocol was immunoSEQ multiplex PCR, while the TCRdb copy is restricted to in-frame clones and leaves out a portion. The data show tens of thousands of clones, with 70% to 80% seen just once and 22% held by the top ten. The sequenced sample was peripheral blood. These receptors originate from a man over 45 with active or convalescent COVID-19.

To note about this clone: An end of the junction does not agree with germline; a read error may underlie this. This chain connects TRBV11-2 to TRBJ2-2; 7 positions agree with TRBD1. The CDR3 totals 14 residues. Germline CDR1 reads SGHAT; CDR2 reads FQNNGV. CDR3 loop: CASSLDRVAGELFF. The CDR3 DNA sequence: TGTGCCAGCAGCCTAGACAGGGTCGCCGGGGAGCTGTTTTTT.

The DNA of the CDR3 is TGTGCCACCAGCAGAGATCAAGGGGCGAGGGGGGAGCTGTTTTTT. Its protein is CATSRDQGARGELFF. The V gene is TRBV15, the J gene TRBJ2-2; possible D gene TRBD1, 5 bases. V was cut by 0 bases and J by 8 bases, with 13 bases left in between. The CDR3 is made up of 15 amino acids. Germline V gene sequence: CDR1 LNHNV, CDR2 YYDKDF (reference sequence).

V and J are TRBV19 and TRBJ1-1; possibly TRBD1 for D (5 bases). Germline V gene sequence: CDR1 LNHDA, CDR2 SQIVND (reference sequence). The CDR3 extends over 14 amino acids. V lost 6 bases, J lost 0 bases, and 11 bases lay in between. CDR3 region: CASRAGLMNTEAFF. Written as DNA, the CDR3 is TGTGCCAGTAGGGCGGGGCTAATGAACACTGAAGCTTTCTTT.

This rearrangement joins TRBV19 to TRBJ1-5; 8 bases fit TRBD1. V lost 5 bases to trimming and J lost 7 bases; unmatched junction nucleotides: 13. The CDR3 is 16 residues long. Germline V lookup: CDR1 LNHDA, CDR2 SQIVND (reference sequence). CDR3 sequence (DNA): TGTGCCAGTAGTTTTCCCTCGACCACAGGGGGACAGCCCCAGCATTTT. Encoded protein: CASSFPSTTGGQPQHF.

The V gene is TRBV1, the J gene TRBJ2-2; TRBD2, the D gene given by the table, was not confirmed from the DNA. TRBV1 is a pseudogene segment. The CDR3 loop spans 15 amino acids. The CDR3 nucleotides read TGCATCCACCCTAGCCAGCGGGGTATGTCGGGGGAGCTGTTTTTT. It encodes CIHPSQRGMSGELFF.